This T cell receptor beta chain was captured by sequencing in a study of tumor-infiltrating lymphocytes in primary liver carcinoma. Extraction of RNA together with DNA used about 17-30 mg of unsorted bulk tissue. The germline V gene encodes CDR1 SGHNT and CDR2 YENEEA. The CDR3 covers 13 residues. The authors made TCR beta cDNA from 400 to 550 ng total RNA with a constant-region primer. A slightly modified ARM-PCR protocol with three nested multiplex PCR rounds produced these TCR beta libraries. Each of the first two PCR rounds ran approximately 10 cycles with TRBV1-TRBV30 forward and C-beta reverse primers. MiXCR was run by TCRdb on the multiplex PCR reads, yielding one entry per CDR3 protein. Of about 190,000 distinct CDR3 sequences detected, around four fifths appear once; the ten largest clones hold around 18%. Comments on this clonotype: Germline and junction disagree at one end, which may indicate a read error.

This receptor was taken from a man aged 35 to 55 with primary liver carcinoma and hepatitis B virus infection. Sequenced sample: tumor tissue from primary liver carcinoma. This chain connects TRBV11-3 to TRBJ1-1; D is perhaps TRBD1 (5 bases). This chain's CDR3 is CASSTGLNTEAYF. CDR3 bases: TGTGCCAGCAGCACAGGTTTGAACACTGAAGCTTATTTC.